Below are 19 T cell receptor beta chains sequenced from a single sample in a study of T cell responses to AZD1222 COVID-19 vaccine. Assay: immunoSEQ multiplex PCR; the TCRdb copy retains only in-frame clones and omits some. Of some 69,000 clones detected, about 85% appear once; the ten largest clones hold roughly 20%. This specimen was peripheral blood, taken on day 0 of AZD1222 vaccination. Source of these receptors: an adult in good health.

V is TRBV25-1 and J is TRBJ2-1; possibly TRBD2 for D (5 bases). This CDR3 is built from 14 residues. The ends were cut back, 7 bases at V and 7 bases at J, with 17 bases in the middle. Germline lookup yields CDR1 MGHDK and CDR2 SYGVNS. DNA for the CDR3: TGTGCCAGCACCAAAAACGGGGTTTGGAATGAGCAGTTCTTC. Residues: CASTKNGVWNEQFF.

For the CDR3, the DNA is TGTGCCAGCAGCCCCCTTCAGGGCTACGAGCAGTACTTC. Translated, it gives CASSPLQGYEQYF. The J gene is TRBJ2-7, the V gene TRBV5-4; tentative D call: TRBD1 (5 bases). Trimming removed 4 bases from V and 3 bases from J, with 11 bases in between. The CDR3 runs 13 residues. Germline V gives CDR1 SGHNT, CDR2 YYREEE (reference sequence).

The chain has TRBV12-3 or TRBV12-4 and TRBJ2-2; D call uncertain. This CDR3 is built from 13 residues. V lost 4 bases and J lost 1, with 4 bases in between. In DNA, the CDR3 is TGTGCCAGCAGTTCTAGGAACACCGGGGAGCTGTTTTTT. This codes for CASSSRNTGELFF.

The V gene is TRBV28, the J gene TRBJ2-3, with D uncertain. Trimming left V 6 bases short and J 2 bases short, with 12 bases between. This CDR3 comprises 14 residues. CDR1 and CDR2 (germline): MDHEN, SYDVKM. The CDR3 reads CASSKDLATDTQYF. CDR3 nucleotide sequence: TGTGCCAGCAGCAAGGACCTGGCCACAGATACGCAGTATTTT.

The DNA for the CDR3 is TGTGCCAGCAGCTCCCCCGGGACAATCTCGTCTTTCTTT. Its translation is CASSSPGTISSFF. The J gene is TRBJ1-1, the V gene TRBV27, with D possibly matching TRBD1 (6 bases). V was trimmed by 6 bases and J by 12 bases, leaving 20 bases between them. Germline V lookup: CDR1 MNHEY, CDR2 SMNVEV (reference sequence). CDR3 size: 13 residues.

This clone was counted only a few times. The rearrangement joins TRBV6-6 to TRBJ1-1; weak D call: TRBD1 (6 bases). The germline gives CDR1 MNHNY, CDR2 SVGAGI (reference sequence). The CDR3 is 14 amino acids. The V end was cut by 5 bases, the J end by 8 bases, with 18 bases between. CDR3 loop: CASSEGGWGAEAFF. CDR3 nucleotides: TGTGCCAGCAGTGAGGGGGGGTGGGGAGCCGAAGCTTTCTTT.

This sequence joins TRBV11-2 and TRBJ1-4, with D possibly matching TRBD1 (5 bases). Trimming removed 6 bases at V and 8 bases at J, with 13 bases between. From germline, CDR1 is SGHAT and CDR2 FQNNGV. The CDR3 is made up of 13 amino acids. The CDR3 sequence: CASRGEGQEKLFF. CDR3 coding DNA: TGTGCCAGCAGAGGGGAGGGCCAAGAAAAACTGTTTTTT.

CDR3 sequence (DNA): TGCGCCAGCAGCTTGGGGGGGTGGAGAGACTACGAGCAGTACTTC. The encoded protein is CASSLGGWRDYEQYF. J is TRBJ2-7 and V is TRBV5-1; either TRBD1 or TRBD2 may fit D (5 bases each). Germline CDR1 reads SGHRS; CDR2 reads YFSETQ. The CDR3 loop spans 15 amino acids. V lost 0 bases and J lost 3, with 13 bases in between.

The chain has TRBV7-9 and TRBJ2-5, with TRBD2 matching over 8 bases. Per germline, CDR1 SEHNR and CDR2 FQNEAQ (reference sequence). This CDR3 spans 15 amino acids. Trimming took 3 bases from V and 5 from J; bases not matched to a gene: 8. CDR3 sequence reads: CASSFGGGQGETQYF. The CDR3 nucleotides are TGTGCCAGCAGCTTTGGCGGGGGGCAAGGGGAGACCCAGTACTTC.

The genes are TRBV5-1 and TRBJ1-1; 9 positions agree with TRBD1. After removal of 2 bases from V and 5 bases from J, the junction contained 13 bases not matched to a gene. The CDR3 is made up of 17 amino acids. The germline V gene has CDR1 SGHRS and CDR2 YFSETQ. The CDR3, as DNA: TGCGCCAGCAGCTTATTTTTGACCGGGACAGGGTCAACTGAAGCTTTCTTT. Translation gives CASSLFLTGTGSTEAFF.

The chain is built from TRBV19 and TRBJ2-1; 11 positions agree with TRBD2. The trim removed 3 bases at V and 9 bases at J, leaving 10 bases unmatched. Germline CDR1 reads LNHDA; CDR2 reads SQIVND (reference sequence). This CDR3 is 16 amino acids long. The CDR3 reads CASSIDLAGGRGEQFF. CDR3 DNA: TGTGCCAGTAGTATTGATCTAGCGGGGGGAAGGGGTGAGCAGTTCTTC.

The genes are TRBV24-1 and TRBJ2-3, with D possibly being TRBD1 (6 bases). There are 16 residues in the CDR3. V lost 3 bases, J lost 1 base, and 13 bases lay in between. Germline assignment: CDR1 KGHDR and CDR2 SFDVKD. This chain's CDR3 is CATSDPQGTGTDTQYF. CDR3 in DNA: TGTGCCACCAGTGATCCACAGGGCACGGGCACAGATACGCAGTATTTT.

This chain uses TRBV10-2 with TRBJ2-5, with D perhaps TRBD1 (5 bases). V gave up 5 bases and J gave up 7 bases, with 11 bases separating them. The CDR3 spans 12 residues. Germline V lookup: CDR1 WSHSY, CDR2 SAAADI. The CDR3 here is CASSTNTGTQYF. CDR3 coding DNA: TGCGCCAGCAGTACAAACACAGGGACCCAGTACTTC.

The chain joins TRBV7-2 to TRBJ2-2; 7 nucleotides align to TRBD1. This CDR3 spans 14 amino acids. The germline V gene encodes CDR1 SGHTA and CDR2 FQGNSA. J was trimmed by 4 bases and V by 3 bases; bases with no gene match: 2. CDR3 residues: CASSFTGATGELFF. CDR3 coding DNA: TGTGCCAGCAGCTTTACAGGGGCCACCGGGGAGCTGTTTTTT.

The chain uses TRBV7-8 and TRBJ2-7; D might be TRBD1 (6 bases). V was trimmed by 1 base and J by 5 bases, leaving 12 bases between them. CDR3 size: 14 residues. The germline V gene encodes CDR1 SGHVS and CDR2 FQNEAQ. CDR3 region: CASSLVAGTNEQYF. The DNA of the CDR3 is TGTGCCAGCAGCTTAGTTGCTGGGACAAACGAGCAGTACTTC.

This chain connects TRBV27 to TRBJ2-7; the D gene is possibly TRBD2 (7 bases). V lost 6 bases and J lost 3, with 21 bases in between. This CDR3 region has 16 residues. The germline gives CDR1 MNHEY, CDR2 SMNVEV (reference sequence). Here the CDR3 reads CASSLMPGGSVYEQYF. CDR3 coding DNA: TGTGCCAGCAGCCTAATGCCGGGGGGCAGTGTCTACGAGCAGTACTTC.

The gene calls are TRBV7-9 and TRBJ1-1; weak D call: TRBD1 (6 bases). With 5 bases removed from V and 4 bases from J, the gap between germline ends came to 14 bases. The CDR3 runs to 14 residues. CDR1 SEHNR and CDR2 FQNEAQ come from the germline V gene (reference sequence). The CDR3 sequence: CASSLQGRATEAFF. In DNA, the CDR3 is TGTGCCAGCAGCCTACAGGGCAGGGCCACTGAAGCTTTCTTT.

The chain joins TRBV5-1 to TRBJ1-6, with 7 bases lining up with TRBD1. Losses at the gene ends were 3 bases for V and 11 bases for J; bases not matched to a gene: 8. The CDR3 length is 14 residues. Germline V gene lookup returns CDR1 SGHRS and CDR2 YFSETQ. The CDR3 DNA reads as TGCGCCAGCAGCTGGGGACAGTCCGCTGCACCCCTCCACTTT. Its protein is CASSWGQSAAPLHF.

This chain connects TRBV3-1 (or the pseudogene TRBV3-2) to TRBJ1-1, with TRBD1 matching 11 bases. This CDR3 region has 13 residues. J was trimmed by 6 bases and V by 4 bases; bases with no gene match: 1. CDR1 is LGHDT and CDR2 is YNNKEL in the germline V gene (reference sequence). The CDR3: CASSLGQGAEAFF. CDR3 nucleotides: TGTGCCAGCAGCCTGGGACAGGGGGCTGAAGCTTTCTTT.